The sample holds one count of the clone carrying this T cell receptor beta chain. What it recognizes is unknown. The data stem from a study of shared clonotypes between healthy human individuals. Germline loops: CDR1 DFQATT, CDR2 SNEGSKA (reference sequence). CDR3 size: 11 residues. Trimming removed 8 bases from V and 8 bases from J, with 15 bases in between. Study results and caveats: Shared clonotypes across all four donors exceeded non-shared ones in generation probability.

Sequencing was at deep level. Several immunoSEQ plates received, in even portions, the genomic DNA of each subset. Produced via immunoSEQ multiplex PCR; TCRdb's table is partial and in-frame only. This table holds hundreds of thousands of clones, 85% to 95% found once. The naive CD8 population came from CD45RO-negative cells selected for CCR7, without terminally differentiated effector memory CD45RA+ cells. The donors, healthy adults who were HIV-negative, had experienced no recent acute infections or vaccinations. The TCR was taken from a woman younger than 45 in good health. The sequenced sample consisted of naive CD8+ T cells sorted from blood. The J gene is TRBJ1-1, the V gene TRBV20-1; D may be TRBD1 (5 bases). CDR3 sequence reads: CSCRRGTEAFF. The CDR3 bases are TGCAGTTGCCGAAGGGGCACCGAAGCTTTCTTT.